This TCR beta chain was retrieved from a study of cytomegalovirus exposure and HLA in healthy donors. Clones were sequenced by immunoSEQ multiplex PCR, and TCRdb holds only the in-frame ones, with some missing. Among over 150,000 clones listed, around nine tenths were seen once. The CDR3 consists of 19 residues. The V end was cut by 0 bases, the J end by 0 bases, with 18 bases between. CDR1 SGHAT and CDR2 FQNNGV come from the germline V gene. The sequenced sample consisted of PBMCs. The TCR was taken from a young man in good health and CMV-seropositive. The genes are TRBV11-2 and TRBJ2-1, with D possibly being TRBD2 (6 bases). Here the CDR3 DNA reads TGTGCCAGCAGCTTAGATTGGAGAAGCGGAGGGAGCTCCTACAATGAGCAGTTCTTC. The encoded protein is CASSLDWRSGGSSYNEQFF. Full variable domain (missing parts from reference TRBV11-2 and TRBJ2-1): EAGVAQSPRYKIIEKRQSVAFWCNPISGHATLYWYQQILGQGPKLLIQFQNNGVVDDSQLPKDRFSAERLKGVDSTLKIQPAKLEDSAVYLCASSLDWRSGGSSYNEQFFGPGTRLTVL.